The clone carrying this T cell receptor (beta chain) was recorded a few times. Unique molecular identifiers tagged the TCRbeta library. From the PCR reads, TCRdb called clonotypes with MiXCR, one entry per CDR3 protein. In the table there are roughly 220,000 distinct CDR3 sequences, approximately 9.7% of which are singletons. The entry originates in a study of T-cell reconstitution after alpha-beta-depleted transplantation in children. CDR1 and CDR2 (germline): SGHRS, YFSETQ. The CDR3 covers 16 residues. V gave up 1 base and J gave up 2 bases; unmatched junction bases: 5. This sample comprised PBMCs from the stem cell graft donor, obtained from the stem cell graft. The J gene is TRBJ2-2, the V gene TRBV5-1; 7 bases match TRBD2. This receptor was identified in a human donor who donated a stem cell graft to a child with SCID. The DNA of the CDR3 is TGCGCCAGCAGCTTGTTAGCGGGCGTTAACACCGGGGAGCTGTTTTTT. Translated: CASSLLAGVNTGELFF. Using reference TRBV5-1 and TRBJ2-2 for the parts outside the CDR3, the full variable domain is KAGVTQTPRYLIKTRGQQVTLSCSPISGHRSVSWYQQTPGQGLQFLFEYFSETQRNKGNFPGRFSGRQFSNSRSEMNVSTLELGDSALYLCASSLLAGVNTGELFFGEGSRLTVL.